This passage covers 27 T cell receptor beta chains from one sample sequenced in a study of blood T cell repertoires in COVID-19. Libraries were prepared by immunoSEQ multiplex PCR; TCRdb keeps only in-frame clonotypes and omits some of them. The repertoire holds 250,000 to 300,000 clones, more than 70% seen once, with about 3.4% in the top ten. Sequenced: peripheral blood. All receptors come from a woman under 30 with acute or convalescent COVID-19.

The V and J genes are TRBV14 and TRBJ2-2, with a possible D match to TRBD2 (6 bases). The CDR3 loop spans 14 amino acids. Germline CDR1 and CDR2: SGHDN and FVKESK. The germline V and J ends were trimmed by 4 bases and 4 bases, with 10 bases remaining between them. In nucleotides, the CDR3 is TGTGCCAGCAGCCCCTGGGGAGGCACCGGGGAGCTGTTTTTT. Translation: CASSPWGGTGELFF.

The chain employs TRBV19 and TRBJ2-1, with 7 bases aligning to TRBD2. The CDR3 sequence is 16 residues long. CDR1 is LNHDA and CDR2 is SQIVND in the germline V gene (reference sequence). V lost 0 bases and J lost 2; bases outside the gene matches: 4. The CDR3 coding sequence is TGTGCCAGTAGTATAGACGCTAGCGGTACCTACAATGAGCAGTTCTTC. It specifies CASSIDASGTYNEQFF.

The genes are TRBV5-4 and TRBJ1-2; 11 bases are a match to TRBD1. V lost 4 bases and J lost 6; bases outside the gene matches: 5. The germline V gene encodes CDR1 SGHNT and CDR2 YYREEE (reference sequence). The length of the CDR3 is 14 residues. The CDR3 DNA is TGTGCCAGCAGCCTGGACAGGGGGCTTGATGGCTACACCTTC. This gives the protein CASSLDRGLDGYTF.

The genes are TRBV6-5 and TRBJ2-5; tentatively, D is TRBD1 (5 bases). The CDR3 length is 16 residues. Germline CDR1 MNHEY, CDR2 SVGAGI. The V end was cut by 0 bases, the J end by 0 bases, with 11 bases between. The CDR3 region is CASSYSTDTYQETQYF. The CDR3 DNA follows: TGTGCCAGCAGTTACTCGACAGACACGTACCAAGAGACCCAGTACTTC.

This chain joins TRBV9 and TRBJ2-7; TRBD1 matches at 8 bases. CDR3 length equals 14 residues. The V and J ends lost 0 bases and 3 bases, in that order; junction bases with no gene match: 2. CDR1 and CDR2 from the germline V gene are SGDLS and YYNGEE. Here the CDR3 reads CASSVATGGYEQYF. CDR3 bases: TGTGCCAGCAGCGTAGCTACAGGGGGCTACGAGCAGTACTTC. Based on the CDR3 plus reference TRBV9 and TRBJ2-7, the full variable domain is DSGVTQTPKHLITATGQRVTLRCSPRSGDLSVYWYQQSLDQGLQFLIQYYNGEERAKGNILERFSAQQFPDLHSELNLSSLELGDSALYFCASSVATGGYEQYFGPGTRLTVT.

The chain recombines TRBV9 with TRBJ2-3; maybe TRBD2 (6 bases). Trimming removed 2 bases from V and 4 bases from J, with 11 bases in between. Germline V gives CDR1 SGDLS, CDR2 YYNGEE. The length of the CDR3 is 14 residues. This chain's CDR3 is CASSVGSWADTQYF. CDR3 in DNA: TGTGCCAGCAGCGTCGGGAGCTGGGCAGATACGCAGTATTTT. The whole variable domain, remainder taken from reference TRBV9 and TRBJ2-3, is DSGVTQTPKHLITATGQRVTLRCSPRSGDLSVYWYQQSLDQGLQFLIQYYNGEERAKGNILERFSAQQFPDLHSELNLSSLELGDSALYFCASSVGSWADTQYFGPGTRLTVL.

This clone has a count of ten or more. The chain recombines TRBV9 with TRBJ2-2; 10 bases are shared with TRBD2. The CDR3 is 16 amino acids. Germline loops: CDR1 SGDLS, CDR2 YYNGEE. After removal of 0 bases from V and 6 bases from J, the junction contained 5 bases not matched to a gene. DNA of the CDR3: TGTGCCAGCAGCGTAGACTCAGGACTAGCGGCCGGGGAGCTGTTTTTT. Protein: CASSVDSGLAAGELFF.

The genes are TRBV4-3 and TRBJ1-2; no reliable D call. The ends were cut back, 0 bases at V and 4 bases at J, with 18 bases in the middle. Germline V CDR1 and CDR2: LGHNA, YSLEER. The CDR3 is 17 residues long. This CDR3 is CASSQDRFYTTLYGYTF. The CDR3 coding sequence is TGCGCCAGCAGCCAAGATCGGTTTTATACCACCCTCTATGGCTACACCTTC.

The gene calls are TRBV10-3 and TRBJ2-7; TRBD2 aligns across 8 bases. In germline, CDR1 is ENHRY, CDR2 SYGVKD. CDR3 size: 12 residues. Losses at the gene ends were 10 bases for V and 5 bases for J; bases not matched to a gene: 7. CDR3 sequence reads: CATGGGLHEQYF. The CDR3 nucleotides are TGTGCCACCGGGGGGGGACTCCACGAGCAGTACTTC.

The chain links TRBV6-5 to TRBJ1-5, with D unclear. The CDR3 loop spans 13 amino acids. Germline CDR1 and CDR2: MNHEY and SVGAGI. V was shortened by 3 bases and J by 0 bases, with 3 bases between the two germline ends. The CDR3 DNA sequence: TGTGCCAGCAGTTATATTAGCAATCAGCCCCAGCATTTT. Translation: CASSYISNQPQHF.

CDR3 amino acids: CASSIGLEQFF. The CDR3 region has the DNA TGTGCCAGCAGTATTGGCCTTGAGCAGTTCTTC. This chain links TRBV6-2 or TRBV6-3 with TRBJ2-1; D gene ambiguous. The V gene lost 5 bases and the J gene lost 9 bases, with 8 bases spanning the gap. The CDR3 covers 11 residues. In germline, CDR1 is MNHEY, CDR2 SVGEGT.

The rearrangement uses TRBV27 and TRBJ1-1; D is ambiguous. The CDR3 covers 12 residues. The V gene lost 5 bases and the J gene lost 4 bases, with 8 bases spanning the gap. Germline V CDR1 and CDR2: MNHEY, SMNVEV (reference sequence). The CDR3 sequence: CASSGWSTEAFF. Here the CDR3 DNA reads TGTGCCAGCAGTGGGTGGAGCACTGAAGCTTTCTTT.

The V call is TRBV28, the J call TRBJ2-7, with 11 bases lining up with TRBD2. The V gene end was trimmed by 7 bases and the J gene end by 3 bases; junction bases not matched to a gene: 11. Germline V CDR1 and CDR2: MDHEN, SYDVKM. The CDR3 spans 16 residues. CDR3 DNA: TGTGCCAGCATCCCAACTTCCGGGACTAGCGGCTACGAGCAGTACTTC. It specifies CASIPTSGTSGYEQYF.

This clone was observed a single time. V is TRBV19 and J is TRBJ2-1; 7 nucleotides align to TRBD1. The CDR3 spans 15 residues. After removal of 7 bases from V and 3 bases from J, the junction contained 9 bases not matched to a gene. The V gene's germline CDR1 is LNHDA and CDR2 SQIVND (reference sequence). The CDR3 loop is CASIPGPGGYNEQFF. The CDR3, as DNA: TGTGCCAGTATACCCGGCCCAGGGGGCTACAATGAGCAGTTCTTC. The entire variable domain, with the rest obtained from reference TRBV19 and TRBJ2-1, is as follows: DGGITQSPKYLFRKEGQNVTLSCEQNLNHDAMYWYRQDPGQGLRLIYYSQIVNDFQKGDIAEGYSVSREKKESFPLTVTSAQKNPTAFYLCASIPGPGGYNEQFFGPGTRLTVL.

The chain carries TRBV11-3 and TRBJ2-2; no clear D. CDR3 length: 12 residues. Germline CDR1 reads SGHNT; CDR2 reads YENEEA. Trimming pared 4 bases from V and 6 bases from J, leaving 6 bases between. CDR3 in DNA: TGTGCCAGCAGCTACCGGGCCGGGGAGCTGTTTTTT. Its translation is CASSYRAGELFF. Full variable domain (rest looked up from reference TRBV11-3 and TRBJ2-2): EAGVVQSPRYKIIEKKQPVAFWCNPISGHNTLYWYLQNLGQGPELLIRYENEEAVDDSQLPKDRFSAERLKGVDSTLKIQPAELGDSAVYLCASSYRAGELFFGEGSRLTVL.

CDR3: CASSQVSAWNTEAFF. The CDR3, as DNA: TGCGCCAGCAGCCAAGTGAGTGCTTGGAACACTGAAGCTTTCTTT. This chain uses TRBV5-1 with TRBJ1-1, with D unresolved. The length of the CDR3 is 15 residues. The V gene lost 4 bases and the J gene lost 1 base, with 14 bases spanning the gap. CDR1 and CDR2 (germline): SGHRS, YFSETQ.

The rearrangement uses TRBV19 and TRBJ1-1; D not certain. V lost 5 bases to trimming and J lost 5 bases, with 15 bases between them. The germline V gene encodes CDR1 LNHDA and CDR2 SQIVND (reference sequence). The CDR3 loop spans 14 amino acids. The CDR3 sequence: CASSDRPGRTEAFF. Here the CDR3 DNA reads TGTGCCAGTAGTGATCGTCCCGGGAGGACTGAAGCTTTCTTT. The complete variable domain, with remaining parts taken from reference TRBV19 and TRBJ1-1, reads DGGITQSPKYLFRKEGQNVTLSCEQNLNHDAMYWYRQDPGQGLRLIYYSQIVNDFQKGDIAEGYSVSREKKESFPLTVTSAQKNPTAFYLCASSDRPGRTEAFFGQGTRLTVV.

This clone was counted at least ten times. The chain uses TRBV2 and TRBJ2-1; 12 bases map to TRBD2. V lost 7 bases and J lost 9; bases outside the gene matches: 7. This CDR3 comprises 14 residues. Looked up from germline, CDR1 is SNHLY and CDR2 is FYNNEI. CDR3 protein: CASTPSGRGGEQFF. Here the CDR3 DNA reads TGTGCCAGCACCCCTAGCGGGAGGGGTGGTGAGCAGTTCTTC.

The J gene is TRBJ1-2, the V gene TRBV30; D gene unclear. CDR3 size: 13 residues. V was pared by 0 bases and J by 8 bases, with 13 bases between. The germline CDR1 and CDR2 sequences are GTSNPN and SVGIG (reference sequence). The CDR3 coding sequence is TGTGCCTGGAGTGTACGGGGTATTAGGGGCTACACCTTC. This codes for CAWSVRGIRGYTF. The full variable domain, with the rest looked up from reference TRBV30 and TRBJ1-2, is SQTIHQWPATLVQPVGSPLSLECTVEGTSNPNLYWYRQAAGRGLQLLFYSVGIGQISSEVPQNLSASRPQDRQFILSSKKLLLSDSGFYLCAWSVRGIRGYTFGSGTRLTVV.

The J gene is TRBJ1-3, the V gene TRBV6-4; no clear D gene. CDR3 length: 12 amino acids. From germline, CDR1 is MRHNA and CDR2 SNTAGT. The ends were cut back, 11 bases at V and 0 bases at J, with 8 bases in the middle. The CDR3 protein is CAVEFSGNTIYF. The DNA of the CDR3 is TGTGCCGTCGAGTTCTCTGGAAACACCATATATTTT.

On this clone itself: At the DNA level, this CDR3 is encoded by other sequences in the same sample as well. This rearrangement joins TRBV29-1 to TRBJ2-7; TRBD1 matches 7 bases. Trimming removed 4 bases from V and 2 bases from J; junction bases left unmatched: 5. The CDR3 sequence is 13 residues long. Germline V gives CDR1 SQVTM, CDR2 ANQGSEA. CDR3 sequence reads: CSVVGTVTYEQYF. The CDR3 DNA reads TGCAGCGTTGTCGGGACAGTGACCTACGAGCAGTACTTC.

V and J are TRBV6-5 and TRBJ1-1; D is perhaps TRBD1 (5 bases). CDR3 length: 14 residues. The V and J ends lost 2 bases and 0 bases respectively, with 7 bases between them. Germline values: CDR1 MNHEY, CDR2 SVGAGI. The CDR3: CASSYGAVNTEAFF. The CDR3 nucleotides are TGTGCCAGCAGTTACGGGGCAGTGAACACTGAAGCTTTCTTT.

This sequence joins TRBV3-1 (or the pseudogene TRBV3-2) and TRBJ2-1, with D tentatively TRBD2 (5 bases). The CDR3 totals 12 residues. Trimming stripped 2 bases from V and 9 bases from J, with 8 bases between. Looked up from germline, CDR1 is LGHDT and CDR2 is YNNKEL (reference sequence). The CDR3 reads CASSQQRSEQFF. Written as DNA, the CDR3 is TGTGCCAGCAGCCAACAGCGGAGTGAGCAGTTCTTC.

This clone showed up just a few times. The chain carries TRBV27 and TRBJ2-1; the match to TRBD1 covers 9 bases. CDR3 length: 17 residues. Germline V lookup: CDR1 MNHEY, CDR2 SMNVEV (reference sequence). J gave up 7 bases and V 6 bases, and 16 bases lay outside the gene matches. Here the CDR3 reads CASRGTGPRHGRNEQFF. As DNA, the CDR3 is TGTGCCAGCAGGGGGACAGGGCCTCGGCACGGGCGGAATGAGCAGTTCTTC.

This sequence joins TRBV19 and TRBJ1-1; TRBD1 agrees at 8 bases. Germline V CDR1 and CDR2: LNHDA, SQIVND (reference sequence). The CDR3 has 13 residues. The V segment lost 7 bases and the J segment 10 bases; nucleotides outside the gene matches: 11. Here the CDR3 DNA reads TGTGCCAGTACCCCGGACAGGGTAGATCGAGCTTTCTTT. Translated, it gives CASTPDRVDRAFF.

This clone was seen only a few times. The chain has TRBV7-8 and TRBJ1-5; D may be TRBD1 (5 bases). The CDR3 has 17 residues. Looked up from germline, CDR1 is SGHVS and CDR2 is FQNEAQ. Trimming took off 5 bases at V and 3 bases at J, with 20 bases between the two ends. The CDR3 protein is CASSPRMRAGPNQPQHF. Here the CDR3 DNA reads TGTGCCAGCAGCCCTAGAATGCGTGCGGGGCCCAATCAGCCCCAGCATTTT.

This clone was observed a few times. The chain combines TRBV7-2 with TRBJ1-1; D is unclear. Germline-derived CDR1 and CDR2 are SGHTA and FQGNSA. This CDR3 has 13 residues. V was clipped by 5 bases and J by 5 bases, with 12 bases between them. The CDR3 nucleotides are TGTGCCAGCAGCGCGAGCGGTGGGACTGAAGCTTTCTTT. The encoded protein is CASSASGGTEAFF. Together with reference TRBV7-2 and TRBJ1-1, the CDR3 gives the full variable domain: GAGVSQSPSNKVTEKGKDVELRCDPISGHTALYWYRQSLGQGLEFLIYFQGNSAPDKSGLPSDRFSAERTGGSVSTLTIQRTQQEDSAVYLCASSASGGTEAFFGQGTRLTVV.